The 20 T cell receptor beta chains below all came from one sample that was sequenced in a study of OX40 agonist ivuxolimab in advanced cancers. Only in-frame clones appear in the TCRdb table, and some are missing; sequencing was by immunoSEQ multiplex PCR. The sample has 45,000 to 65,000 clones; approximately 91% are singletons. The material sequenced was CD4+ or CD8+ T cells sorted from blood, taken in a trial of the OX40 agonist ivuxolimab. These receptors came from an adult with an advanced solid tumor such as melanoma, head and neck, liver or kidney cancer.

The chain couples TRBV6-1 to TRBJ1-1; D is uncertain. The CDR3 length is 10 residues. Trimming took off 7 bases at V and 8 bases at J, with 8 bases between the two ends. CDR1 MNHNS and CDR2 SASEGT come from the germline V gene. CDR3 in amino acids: CASTKGEAFF. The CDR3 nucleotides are TGTGCCAGCACAAAGGGCGAAGCTTTCTTT.

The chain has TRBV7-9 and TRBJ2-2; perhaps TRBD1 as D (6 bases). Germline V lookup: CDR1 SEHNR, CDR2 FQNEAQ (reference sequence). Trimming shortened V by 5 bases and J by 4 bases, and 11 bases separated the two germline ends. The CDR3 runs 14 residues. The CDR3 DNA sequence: TGTGCCAGCAGCGACGGCAGGGGCACCGGGGAGCTGTTTTTT. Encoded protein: CASSDGRGTGELFF.

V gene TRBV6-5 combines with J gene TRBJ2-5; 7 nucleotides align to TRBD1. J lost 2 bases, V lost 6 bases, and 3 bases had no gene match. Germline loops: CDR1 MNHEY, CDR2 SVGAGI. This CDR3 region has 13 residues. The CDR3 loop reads CASSPDRQETQYF. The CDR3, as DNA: TGTGCCAGCAGCCCGGACAGGCAAGAGACCCAGTACTTC.

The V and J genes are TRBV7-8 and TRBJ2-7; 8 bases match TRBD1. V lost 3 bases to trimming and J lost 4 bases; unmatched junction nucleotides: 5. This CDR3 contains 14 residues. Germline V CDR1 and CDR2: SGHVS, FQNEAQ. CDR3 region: CASSFQDRDYEQYF. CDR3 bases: TGTGCCAGCAGCTTCCAGGACAGGGATTACGAGCAGTACTTC.

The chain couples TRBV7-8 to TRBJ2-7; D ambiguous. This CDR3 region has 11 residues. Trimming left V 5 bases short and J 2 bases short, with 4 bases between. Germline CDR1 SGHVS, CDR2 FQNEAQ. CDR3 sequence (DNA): TGTGCCAGCAGCCACCCCTACGAGCAGTACTTC. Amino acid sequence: CASSHPYEQYF.

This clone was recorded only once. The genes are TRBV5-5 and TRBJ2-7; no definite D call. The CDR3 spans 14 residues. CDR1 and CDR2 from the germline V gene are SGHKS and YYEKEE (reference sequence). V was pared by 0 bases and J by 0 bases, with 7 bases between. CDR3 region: CASSLEVGSYEQYF. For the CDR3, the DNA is TGTGCCAGCAGCTTGGAAGTCGGCTCCTACGAGCAGTACTTC.

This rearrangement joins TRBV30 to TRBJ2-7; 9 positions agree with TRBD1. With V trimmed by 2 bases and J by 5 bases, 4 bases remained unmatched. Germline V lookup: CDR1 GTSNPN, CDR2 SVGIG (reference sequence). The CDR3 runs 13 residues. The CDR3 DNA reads TGTGCCTGGAGTTTGGACAGGGGCCACGAGCAGTACTTC. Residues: CAWSLDRGHEQYF. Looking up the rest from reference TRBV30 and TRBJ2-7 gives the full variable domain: SQTIHQWPATLVQPVGSPLSLECTVEGTSNPNLYWYRQAAGRGLQLLFYSVGIGQISSEVPQNLSASRPQDRQFILSSKKLLLSDSGFYLCAWSLDRGHEQYFGPGTRLTVT.

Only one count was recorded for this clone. In DNA form, the CDR3 reads TGTGCCTGGACCGCTAGCTACGAGCAGTACTTC. Translated: CAWTASYEQYF. The rearrangement joins TRBV30 to TRBJ2-7; D gene unclear. In germline, CDR1 is GTSNPN, CDR2 SVGIG (reference sequence). CDR3 length: 11 residues. V was clipped by 4 bases and J by 3 bases, with 7 bases between them.

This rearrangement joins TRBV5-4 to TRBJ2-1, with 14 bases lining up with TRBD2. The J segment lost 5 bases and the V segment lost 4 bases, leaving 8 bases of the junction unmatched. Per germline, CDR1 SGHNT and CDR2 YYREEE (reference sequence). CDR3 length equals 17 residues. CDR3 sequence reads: CASSRTSGGLGHNEQFF. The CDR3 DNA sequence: TGTGCCAGCAGCCGGACTAGCGGGGGGCTAGGCCACAATGAGCAGTTCTTC.

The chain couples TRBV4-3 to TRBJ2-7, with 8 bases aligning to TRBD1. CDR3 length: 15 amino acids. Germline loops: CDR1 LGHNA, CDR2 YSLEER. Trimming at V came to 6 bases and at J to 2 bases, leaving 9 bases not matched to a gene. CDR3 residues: CASRFGTGGTYEQYF. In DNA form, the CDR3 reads TGCGCCAGCAGATTTGGGACAGGAGGCACCTACGAGCAGTACTTC.

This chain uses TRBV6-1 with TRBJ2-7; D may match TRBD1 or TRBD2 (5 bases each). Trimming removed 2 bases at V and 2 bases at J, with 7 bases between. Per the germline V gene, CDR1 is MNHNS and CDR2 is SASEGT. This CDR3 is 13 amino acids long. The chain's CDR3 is CASSEMGAYEQYF. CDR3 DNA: TGTGCCAGCAGTGAAATGGGGGCCTACGAGCAGTACTTC.

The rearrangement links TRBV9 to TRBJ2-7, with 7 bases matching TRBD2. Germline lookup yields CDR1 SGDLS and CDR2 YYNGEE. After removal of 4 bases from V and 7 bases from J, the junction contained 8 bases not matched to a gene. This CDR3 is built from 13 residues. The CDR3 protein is CASSPRDYVEQYF. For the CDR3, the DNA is TGTGCCAGCAGCCCCCGGGACTATGTTGAGCAGTACTTC.

The CDR3 region has the DNA TGTGCCAGCAGTTTATTGTGGCAGGGCACCTATAATTCACCCCTCCACTTT. As protein: CASSLLWQGTYNSPLHF. The chain is built from TRBV27 and TRBJ1-6; possibly TRBD1 for D (5 bases). The V gene lost 1 base and the J gene lost 2 bases, with 12 bases spanning the gap. The CDR3 extends over 17 amino acids. The V gene's germline CDR1 is MNHEY and CDR2 SMNVEV (reference sequence).

DNA of the CDR3: TGTGCCAGCTCTCGTGGTAGCACAGATACGCAGTATTTT. As protein: CASSRGSTDTQYF. The chain couples TRBV18 to TRBJ2-3, with D unresolved. The CDR3 sequence is 13 residues long. Germline V gene lookup returns CDR1 KGHSH and CDR2 LQKENI. The ends were cut back, 6 bases at V and 0 bases at J, with 7 bases in the middle.

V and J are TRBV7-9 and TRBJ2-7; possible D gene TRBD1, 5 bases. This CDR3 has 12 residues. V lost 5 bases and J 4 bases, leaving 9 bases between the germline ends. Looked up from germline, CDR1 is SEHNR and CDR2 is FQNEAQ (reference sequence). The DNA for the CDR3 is TGTGCCAGCAGCACAGACAGTTACGAGCAGTACTTC. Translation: CASSTDSYEQYF. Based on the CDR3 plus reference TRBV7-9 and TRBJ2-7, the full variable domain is DTGVSQNPRHKITKRGQNVTFRCDPISEHNRLYWYRQTLGQGPEFLTYFQNEAQLEKSRLLSDRFSAERPKGSFSTLEIQRTEQGDSAMYLCASSTDSYEQYFGPGTRLTVT.

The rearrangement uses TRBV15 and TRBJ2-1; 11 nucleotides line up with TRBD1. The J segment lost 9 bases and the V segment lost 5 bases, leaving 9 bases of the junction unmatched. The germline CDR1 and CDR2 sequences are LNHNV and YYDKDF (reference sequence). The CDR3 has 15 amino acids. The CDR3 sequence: CATSGQDRGLIEQFF. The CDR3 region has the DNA TGTGCCACCAGCGGACAGGACAGGGGGCTTATTGAGCAGTTCTTC.

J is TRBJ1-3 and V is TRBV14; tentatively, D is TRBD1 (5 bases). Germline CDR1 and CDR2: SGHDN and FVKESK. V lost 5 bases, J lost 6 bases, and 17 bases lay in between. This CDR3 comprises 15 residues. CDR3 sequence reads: CASSSSTAALNTIYF. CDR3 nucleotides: TGTGCCAGCAGCTCTTCGACAGCGGCCTTAAACACCATATATTTT.

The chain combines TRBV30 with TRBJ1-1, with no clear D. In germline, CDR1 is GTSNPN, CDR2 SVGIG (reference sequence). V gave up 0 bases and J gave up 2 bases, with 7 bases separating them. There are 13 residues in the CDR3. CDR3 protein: CAWSVSDNTEAFF. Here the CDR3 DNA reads TGTGCCTGGAGTGTATCAGACAACACTGAAGCTTTCTTT.

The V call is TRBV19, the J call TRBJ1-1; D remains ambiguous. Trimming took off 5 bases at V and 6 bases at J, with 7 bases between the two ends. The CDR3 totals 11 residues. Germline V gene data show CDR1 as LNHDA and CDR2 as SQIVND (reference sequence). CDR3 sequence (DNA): TGTGCCAGTAGTGAAACCTCTGAAGCTTTCTTT. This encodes CASSETSEAFF.

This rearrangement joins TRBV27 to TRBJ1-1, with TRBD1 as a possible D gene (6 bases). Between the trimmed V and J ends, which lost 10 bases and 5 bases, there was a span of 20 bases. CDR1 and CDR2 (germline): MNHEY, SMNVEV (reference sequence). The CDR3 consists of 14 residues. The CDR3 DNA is TGTGCCAACACCCCGGGACATCTCGGTACTGAAGCTTTCTTT. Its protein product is CANTPGHLGTEAFF.